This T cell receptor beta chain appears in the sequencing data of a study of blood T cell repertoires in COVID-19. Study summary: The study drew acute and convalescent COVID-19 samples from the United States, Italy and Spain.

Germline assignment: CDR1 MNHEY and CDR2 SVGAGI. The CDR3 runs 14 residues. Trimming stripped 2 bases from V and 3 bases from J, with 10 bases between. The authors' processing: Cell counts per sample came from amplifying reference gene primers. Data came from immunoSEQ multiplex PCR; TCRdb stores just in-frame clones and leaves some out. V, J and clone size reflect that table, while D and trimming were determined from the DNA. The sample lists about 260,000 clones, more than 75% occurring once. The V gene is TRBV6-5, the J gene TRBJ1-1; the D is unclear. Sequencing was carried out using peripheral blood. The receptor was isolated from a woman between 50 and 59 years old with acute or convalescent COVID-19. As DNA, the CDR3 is TGTGCCAGCAGTTACACCTCGAGGGACACTGAAGCTTTCTTT. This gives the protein CASSYTSRDTEAFF.